The rows below give T cell receptor beta chains drawn from one sample of a study of beta chain features in type 1 diabetes. Libraries were prepared by immunoSEQ multiplex PCR; TCRdb keeps only in-frame clonotypes and omits some of them. The table lists 600,000 to 700,000 clones, under 15% of them singletons, with more than 0.1% in the top ten. Sequencing input: naive CD4+ T cells from blood. These receptors were taken from a man aged 25 to 40 with type 1 diabetes. Each CDR3 is given with its conserved first and last residue. The D gene is left open where the match is weak. Where a row states a size, it is once, few, many or the class of an expanded clone; other rows omit it.

j_gene	v_gene	abundance	d_gene	CDR3nt	CDR3aa
TRBJ1-2	TRBV6-5	NA	TRBD1	TGTGCCAGCAGTTACGCAGCAGGGGGATATGGCTACACCTTC	CASSYAAGGYGYTF
TRBJ1-4	TRBV27	NA	TRBD1	TGTGCCAGCAGTTTTTTCGGCGGACAGGGGGTTTTAAGGAATGAAAAACTGTTTTTT	CASSFFGGQGVLRNEKLFF
TRBJ2-1	TRBV2	NA	NA	TGTGCCAGCAATCCGGATTCCTCCTACAATGAGCAGTTCTTC	CASNPDSSYNEQFF
TRBJ1-1	TRBV7-9	few	NA	TGTGCCAGCAGCAAACTTTGGAGCAACGCTGAAGCTTTCTTT	CASSKLWSNAEAFF
TRBJ2-1	TRBV28	few	TRBD1	TGTGCCAGCAGGCGGACAGGGGCGACCTACAATGAGCAGTTCTTC	CASRRTGATYNEQFF
TRBJ2-7	TRBV5-1	few	NA	TGCGCCAGCAGCTCAGACCCCGGCTCTCGTTCGGACTTC	CASSSDPGSRSDF
TRBJ2-2	TRBV30	NA	NA	TGTGCCTGGAAAAGGGGCCGGTACACCGGGGAGCTGTTTTTT	CAWKRGRYTGELFF
TRBJ1-5	TRBV7-8	NA	TRBD1	TGTGCCAGCAGCTTATTGAGGGACAGGAATCAGCCCCAGCATTTT	CASSLLRDRNQPQHF
TRBJ2-2	TRBV4-3	NA	NA	TGCGCCAGCAGCCAAGCCCCAGCCACCGGGGAGCTGTTTTTT	CASSQAPATGELFF
TRBJ1-2	TRBV5-4	NA	TRBD1	TGTGCCAGCAGCACGGACAGGAACTATGGCTACACCTTC	CASSTDRNYGYTF
TRBJ1-2	TRBV9	few	NA	TGTGCCAGCAGCTCGAGACAGGCTAACTATGGCTACACCTTC	CASSSRQANYGYTF
TRBJ1-1	TRBV7-8	NA	NA	TGTGCCAGCAGCTTAGAGGCTAGAGTGAACACTGAAGCTTTCTTT	CASSLEARVNTEAFF
TRBJ2-3	TRBV7-3	few	NA	TGTGCCAGCAGCTTCCAACCCACCATGAGGGGCGATACGCAGTATTTT	CASSFQPTMRGDTQYF
TRBJ2-5	TRBV7-2	few	TRBD1	TGTGCCAGCAGCTTAGAGGACAGGCCGGGTGGAGAGACCCAGTACTTC	CASSLEDRPGGETQYF
TRBJ2-5	TRBV11-2	few	NA	TGTGCCAGCAGCTGGGATGGCGATCAAGAGACCCAGTACTTC	CASSWDGDQETQYF